This T cell receptor (beta chain) derives from a study of blood T cell repertoires in COVID-19. Study in general: Researchers got acute and convalescent COVID-19 samples from the United States, Italy and Spain. Nucleic acid was either cDNA or gDNA, and it came from T cells, B-cell-depleted T cells, or PBMCs.

In the authors' workflow: Reference gene primer amplification in the assay estimated nucleated cell counts. This table comes from immunoSEQ multiplex PCR, and its TCRdb copy is limited to in-frame clones, with some not included. The DNA was the basis for D and trimming; V, J and clone size are from that table. The table lists about 410,000 clones, roughly 90% of them singletons. The sequencing input was peripheral blood. The receptor comes from a middle-aged woman with COVID-19, enrolled during active disease.

CDR3 residues: CASSLAGRKTEAFF. CDR3 DNA sequence: TGTGCCAGCAGCTTAGCGGGCCGGAAAACTGAAGCTTTCTTT. The chain is built from TRBV7-3 and TRBJ1-1; the D is unclear. Germline loops: CDR1 SGHTA, CDR2 FQGTGA. The CDR3 sequence is 14 residues long. V dropped 2 bases and J dropped 5 bases, with 12 bases sitting between them.